This T cell receptor beta chain was documented in a study of blood T cell repertoires in COVID-19 (TCRdb year 2020). Context from the whole study: Samples from collaborators originated in the United States, Italy and Spain and spanned both the acute and convalescent phases of COVID-19. The prospective study material was composed of cDNA or gDNA derived from T cells, B-cell-depleted T cells, or PBMCs. Deeply sampled blood TCRbeta repertoires from subjects exposed to, actively infected with, or recovered from COVID-19 were included in the dataset. The repertoires were released in a freely available public database meant as a resource for research on the immune response to SARS-CoV-2. Samples came from the ongoing ImmuneRACE study (first 160 participants) plus 1,254 subjects from 6 global collaborators. A de-identified subject ID, COVID-19 status, age in years and sex were almost always included in the sample metadata. HLA class I and class II types, where available, came from metadata supplied by the sample provider rather than from assay-based typing.

The immunoSEQ Assay, a bias-controlled multiplex PCR, was used to amplify TCRbeta CDR3 regions from genomic DNA. In the original analysis: The number of nucleated cells in each sample was estimated by amplification of reference gene primers within the assay. To quantify the absolute abundance of each unique TCRbeta CDR3 rearrangement, sequence reads were collapsed and filtered. Productive Simpson clonality was computed per sample as the square root of Simpson's diversity index over productive rearrangements. The table comes from immuneACCESS by way of TCRdb, which keeps in-frame sequences with V and J called. Part of the clones is missing from these tables; in studies checked, under half for an unresolved V gene and the rest for unknown reasons. V, J and clone size are taken as reported in that table, and D and trimming were inferred from the DNA itself. The sample profile shows some 510,000 clones; approximately 87% of them were found once. Approximately 1.8% of the sample is in the top ten clones.

Points the paper makes about the study in general: How much clinical and demographic metadata was included differed by source and by participant, and the metadata was provided uncurated.

Participants in the prospective study were enrolled through a virtual design, were aged roughly 18 to 100 years, and lived in some 24 United States geographic areas. In the prospective study, participants were assigned to cohorts based on the clinical history participants reported in a screening survey and a study questionnaire. Recovered participants in ImmuneRACE Cohort 3 were defined by two consecutive negative NP/OP PCR tests, clearance by a healthcare professional, or resolution of symptoms. Mobile phlebotomists in the prospective study collected whole blood, serum and a nasopharyngeal or oropharyngeal swab from every participant. Prospective study participants could optionally give additional blood draws and questionnaires over a roughly two-month period. Before DNA extraction, blood samples from the prospective study were shipped at room temperature or frozen. CDR1 and CDR2, per the germline V gene (reference sequence), are PRHDT and FYEKMQ. From its cysteine to its phenylalanine, the CDR3 spans 14 amino acids. The CDR3 DNA has 42 bases and is translated from base 1. Trimming takes 5 bases off V and 3 bases off J; junction bases not matched to a gene: 6.

Comment on this clone: Its antigen target is currently unknown. No base-level quality is on record; no much larger clone is a single base apart.

The chain employs TRBV13 and TRBJ2-7, and 8 junctional nucleotides match TRBD1. Sequences were obtained from PBMCs or T cells enriched from blood (not recorded which). The sequence was obtained from a woman aged 35 to 49 who had recovered from COVID-19. Here the CDR3 is given as CASSVQGARYEQYF. The DNA sequence is TGTGCCAGCAGCGTCCAGGGGGCCCGCTACGAGCAGTACTTC.